One sample yielded the 16 T cell receptor beta chains listed below, sequenced in a study of T cells after yellow fever vaccination. TCRdb reanalysed the 5' RACE reads using MiXCR and keeps one entry per CDR3 protein. The repertoire has 300,000 to 450,000 distinct CDR3 sequences, more than 5.5% of them found once; the top ten carry approximately 16%. This material consisted of PBMCs, taken 5 days after the yellow fever booster vaccination. These receptor sequences come from a man aged 30-40 years who received the YFV17D yellow fever vaccine.

As for this clonotype: Germline is not matched at one junction end, which may reflect a read error. The V and J genes are TRBV20-1 and TRBJ2-1; D may be TRBD2 (6 bases). This CDR3 is built from 16 residues. From germline, CDR1 is DFQATT and CDR2 SNEGSKA (reference sequence). The CDR3 coding sequence is TGCAGTGCCAGACCGGGAGCGGGTCTATCCTACAGTGAGCAGTTCTTC. Protein sequence: CSARPGAGLSYSEQFF.

In this sample, this clonotype turned up a few times. J is TRBJ2-7 and V is TRBV4-3, with 8 bases fitting TRBD1. The length of the CDR3 is 15 residues. V was clipped by 0 bases and J by 2 bases; unmatched bases: 3. The germline V gene has CDR1 LGHNA and CDR2 YSLEER. The CDR3 sequence: CASSQEPGGAYEQYF. The CDR3 DNA reads as TGCGCCAGCAGCCAAGAACCAGGGGGCGCCTACGAGCAGTACTTC.

Of note for this clonotype: A much larger clonotype is one base distant, so this may be a read error. The chain joins TRBV6-5 to TRBJ2-7; D is possibly TRBD1 or TRBD2 (5 bases each). CDR1 and CDR2 (germline): MNHEY, SVGAGI. CDR3 length: 13 amino acids. The CDR3 coding sequence is TGTGCCAGCATTTACGGGGCAGGGCAGGAGCAGTACTTC. Translation gives CASIYGAGQEQYF.

This clonotype was seen a handful of times. This rearrangement joins TRBV20-1 to TRBJ1-4; a possible D gene is TRBD1 (5 bases). The CDR3 is 14 amino acids. V was cut by 4 bases and J by 5 bases, with 14 bases left in between. Germline CDR1 reads DFQATT; CDR2 reads SNEGSKA (reference sequence). CDR3 protein: CSATDWDGNEKLFF. The CDR3, as DNA: TGCAGTGCTACGGACTGGGACGGCAATGAAAAACTGTTTTTT.

The chain joins TRBV7-7 to TRBJ2-1; D unresolved. Germline-derived CDR1 and CDR2 are SSHAT and FNYEAQ (reference sequence). This CDR3 has 14 amino acids. V was trimmed by 3 bases and J by 1 base, leaving 7 bases between them. The CDR3 DNA reads TGTGCCAGCAGCTTCGGCTTATCCTACAATGAGCAGTTCTTC. Translated, it gives CASSFGLSYNEQFF.

This clonotype was recorded a few times. The chain employs TRBV20-1 and TRBJ2-2; D call uncertain. V lost 0 bases and J 6 bases, leaving 8 bases between the germline ends. Germline CDR1 DFQATT, CDR2 SNEGSKA (reference sequence). CDR3 length: 13 residues. CDR3 residues: CSARELSPGELFF. As DNA, the CDR3 is TGCAGTGCTAGAGAATTAAGCCCCGGGGAGCTGTTTTTT.

This clonotype was recorded at least ten times. V gene TRBV29-1 combines with J gene TRBJ2-3; D is ambiguous. V was cut by 4 bases and J by 2 bases, with 13 bases left in between. This CDR3 contains 14 residues. CDR1 is SQVTM and CDR2 is ANQGSEA in the germline V gene. CDR3 bases: TGCAGCGTTGGTCTGAATAGACCCACAGATACGCAGTATTTT. This sequence encodes CSVGLNRPTDTQYF.

The genes are TRBV5-6 and TRBJ2-5; TRBD1 is a possible D gene (6 bases). The CDR3 is 16 residues long. The germline V gene encodes CDR1 SGHDT and CDR2 YYEEEE. V shed 0 bases and J shed 2 bases, with 14 bases lying between them. The CDR3 bases are TGTGCCAGCAGCTTGGGTACAGGGTCTCTACAAGAGACCCAGTACTTC. Translated, it gives CASSLGTGSLQETQYF.

This clonotype has ten or more counts. The chain is built from TRBV10-3 and TRBJ2-1; TRBD2 matches at 7 bases. This CDR3 region has 12 residues. CDR1 ENHRY and CDR2 SYGVKD come from the germline V gene. V was pared by 10 bases and J by 5 bases, with 5 bases of the junction left unmatched. In DNA form, the CDR3 reads TGTGCCACCCAGGGACTACACAATGAGCAGTTCTTC. Its protein is CATQGLHNEQFF.

This chain joins TRBV7-8 and TRBJ2-7, with D perhaps matching TRBD2 (6 bases). The length of the CDR3 is 17 residues. Germline V gene sequence: CDR1 SGHVS, CDR2 FQNEAQ. Trimming took off 7 bases at V and 3 bases at J, with 25 bases between the two ends. The CDR3 DNA follows: TGTGCCAGCACCAAGTTGGAGGGTGGGGTTGGGGACTACGAGCAGTACTTC. As protein: CASTKLEGGVGDYEQYF. The full variable domain, with the rest looked up from reference TRBV7-8 and TRBJ2-7, is GAGVSQSPRYKVAKRGQDVALRCDPISGHVSLFWYQQALGQGPEFLTYFQNEAQLDKSGLPSDRFFAERPEGSVSTLKIQRTQQEDSAVYLCASTKLEGGVGDYEQYFGPGTRLTVT.

This clonotype has only a few counts. The genes are TRBV20-1 and TRBJ1-1; 11 nucleotides line up with TRBD1. This CDR3 comprises 15 residues. V was clipped by 3 bases and J by 0 bases; unmatched bases: 3. Germline V gene data show CDR1 as DFQATT and CDR2 as SNEGSKA (reference sequence). The CDR3 here is CSARGQGGLNTEAFF. As DNA, the CDR3 is TGCAGTGCTAGGGGACAGGGGGGACTGAACACTGAAGCTTTCTTT.

The sample holds many counts of this clonotype. This sequence joins TRBV20-1 and TRBJ1-5; 8 positions match TRBD1. The V segment lost 0 bases and the J segment 6 bases; nucleotides outside the gene matches: 10. The CDR3 totals 16 residues. Germline CDR1 reads DFQATT; CDR2 reads SNEGSKA (reference sequence). CDR3 protein: CSARDLSGTGSQPQHF. The CDR3 DNA reads TGCAGTGCTAGAGATTTATCCGGGACAGGAAGTCAGCCCCAGCATTTT.

This clonotype was recorded at least ten times. The chain carries TRBV5-1 and TRBJ2-7; no clear D. The CDR3 is made up of 11 amino acids. The germline V and J ends were trimmed by 7 bases and 5 bases, with 10 bases remaining between them. Germline V gene sequence: CDR1 SGHRS, CDR2 YFSETQ. The CDR3 loop reads CASSQRNEQYF. CDR3 DNA: TGCGCCAGCTCCCAGAGAAACGAGCAGTACTTC. Full variable domain (remainder filled in from reference TRBV5-1 and TRBJ2-7): KAGVTQTPRYLIKTRGQQVTLSCSPISGHRSVSWYQQTPGQGLQFLFEYFSETQRNKGNFPGRFSGRQFSNSRSEMNVSTLELGDSALYLCASSQRNEQYFGPGTRLTVT.

This clonotype was seen repeatedly, ten times or more. This chain connects TRBV5-1 to TRBJ2-1; 10 nucleotides agree with TRBD1. The CDR3 spans 15 residues. Germline CDR1 is SGHRS and CDR2 is YFSETQ. With V trimmed by 0 bases and J by 3 bases, 0 bases remained unmatched. The CDR3 protein is CASSLGDRGYNEQFF. CDR3 nucleotides: TGCGCCAGCAGCTTGGGGGACAGGGGCTACAATGAGCAGTTCTTC.

At least ten counts were recorded for this clonotype. The V gene is TRBV3-1, the J gene TRBJ2-7; no clear D. CDR3 size: 14 residues. V shed 0 bases and J shed 5 bases, with 11 bases lying between them. The germline V gene encodes CDR1 LGHDT and CDR2 YNNKEL (reference sequence). Here the CDR3 reads CASSQEAIGDEQYF. CDR3 DNA: TGTGCCAGCAGCCAAGAGGCCATTGGAGACGAGCAGTACTTC.

This clonotype has only a few counts. The CDR3 is CASSQTTPPGAGNENEQFF. CDR3 nucleotides: TGCGCCAGCAGCCAAACTACCCCGCCGGGAGCGGGAAACGAAAATGAGCAGTTCTTC. The chain uses TRBV4-1 and TRBJ2-1, with 7 bases fitting TRBD2. V lost 2 bases, J lost 7 bases, and 20 bases stayed unmatched. Per the germline V gene, CDR1 is MGHRA and CDR2 is YSYEKL. The CDR3 length is 19 residues.